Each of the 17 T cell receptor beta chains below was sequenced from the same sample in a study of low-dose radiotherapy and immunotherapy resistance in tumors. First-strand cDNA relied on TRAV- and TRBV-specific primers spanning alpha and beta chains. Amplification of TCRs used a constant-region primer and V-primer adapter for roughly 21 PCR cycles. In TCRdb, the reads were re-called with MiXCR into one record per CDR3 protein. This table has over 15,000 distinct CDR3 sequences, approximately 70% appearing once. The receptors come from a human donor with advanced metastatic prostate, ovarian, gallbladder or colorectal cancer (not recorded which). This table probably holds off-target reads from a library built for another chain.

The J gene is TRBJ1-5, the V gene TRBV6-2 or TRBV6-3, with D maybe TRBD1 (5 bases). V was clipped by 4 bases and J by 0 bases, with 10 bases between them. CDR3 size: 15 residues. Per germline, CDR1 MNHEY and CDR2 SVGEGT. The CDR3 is CASSSTGDSNQPQHF. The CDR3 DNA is TGTGCCAGCAGTTCAACAGGAGATAGCAATCAGCCCCAGCATTTT.

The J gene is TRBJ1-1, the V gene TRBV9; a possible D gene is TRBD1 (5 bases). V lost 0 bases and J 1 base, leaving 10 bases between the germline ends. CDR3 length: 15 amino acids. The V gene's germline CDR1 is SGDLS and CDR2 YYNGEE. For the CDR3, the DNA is TGTGCCAGCAGCGTAGCTTCAGGGCCGAACACTGAAGCTTTCTTT. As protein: CASSVASGPNTEAFF.

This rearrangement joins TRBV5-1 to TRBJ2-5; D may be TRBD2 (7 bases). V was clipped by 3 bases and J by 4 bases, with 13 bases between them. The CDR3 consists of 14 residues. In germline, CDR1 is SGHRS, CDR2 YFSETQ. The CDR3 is CASSWERGGETQYF. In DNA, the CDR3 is TGCGCCAGCAGCTGGGAGAGGGGGGGAGAGACCCAGTACTTC. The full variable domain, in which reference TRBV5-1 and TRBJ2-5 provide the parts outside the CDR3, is KAGVTQTPRYLIKTRGQQVTLSCSPISGHRSVSWYQQTPGQGLQFLFEYFSETQRNKGNFPGRFSGRQFSNSRSEMNVSTLELGDSALYLCASSWERGGETQYFGPGTRLLVL.

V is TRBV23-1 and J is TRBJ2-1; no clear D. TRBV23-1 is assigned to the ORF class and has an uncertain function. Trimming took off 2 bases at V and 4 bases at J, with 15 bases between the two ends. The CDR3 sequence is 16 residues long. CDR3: CASSQMCRMRYNEQFF. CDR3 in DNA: TGCGCCAGCAGTCAAATGTGCAGGATGCGTTACAATGAGCAGTTCTTC.

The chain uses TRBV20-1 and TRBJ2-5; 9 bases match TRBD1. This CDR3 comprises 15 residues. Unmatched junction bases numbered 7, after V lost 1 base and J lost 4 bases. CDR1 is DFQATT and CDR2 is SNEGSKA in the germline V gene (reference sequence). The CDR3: CSARGGQGRVETQYF. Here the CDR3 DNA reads TGCAGTGCTAGAGGGGGACAGGGACGGGTAGAGACCCAGTACTTC.

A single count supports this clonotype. CDR3 sequence: CASSRDGAGELFF. The CDR3 DNA is TGTGCCAGCAGCCGTGACGGGGCCGGGGAGCTGTTTTTT. The chain couples TRBV7-3 to TRBJ2-2, with D possibly matching TRBD2 (5 bases). Trimming left V 5 bases short and J 6 bases short, with 10 bases between. CDR1 is SGHTA, CDR2 FQGTGA, per germline. There are 13 residues in the CDR3.

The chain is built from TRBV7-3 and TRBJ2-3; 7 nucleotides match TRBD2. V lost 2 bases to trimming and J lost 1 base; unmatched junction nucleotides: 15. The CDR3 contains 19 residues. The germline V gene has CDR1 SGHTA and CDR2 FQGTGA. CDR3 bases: TGTGCCAGCAGCTTACGCCCTCACTCACTAGCGATACGCACAGATACGCAGTATTTT. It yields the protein CASSLRPHSLAIRTDTQYF.

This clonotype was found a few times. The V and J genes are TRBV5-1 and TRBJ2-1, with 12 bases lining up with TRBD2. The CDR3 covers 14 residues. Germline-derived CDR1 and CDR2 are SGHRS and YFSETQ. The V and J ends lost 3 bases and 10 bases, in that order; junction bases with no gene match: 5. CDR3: CASSSRLAGVEQFF. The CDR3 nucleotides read TGCGCCAGCAGCTCCCGACTAGCGGGAGTCGAGCAGTTCTTC.

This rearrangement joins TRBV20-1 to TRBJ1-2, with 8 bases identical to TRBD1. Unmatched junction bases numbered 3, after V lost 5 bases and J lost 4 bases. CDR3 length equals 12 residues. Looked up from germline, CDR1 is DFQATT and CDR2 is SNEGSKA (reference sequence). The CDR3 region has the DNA TGCAGTGCTTCAGGGGGCGGCTATGGCTACACCTTC. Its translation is CSASGGGYGYTF.

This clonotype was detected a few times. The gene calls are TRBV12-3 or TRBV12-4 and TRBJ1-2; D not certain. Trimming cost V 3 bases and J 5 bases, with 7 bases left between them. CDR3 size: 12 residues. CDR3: CASSFWTYGYTF. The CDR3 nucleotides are TGTGCCAGCAGTTTCTGGACGTATGGCTACACCTTC.

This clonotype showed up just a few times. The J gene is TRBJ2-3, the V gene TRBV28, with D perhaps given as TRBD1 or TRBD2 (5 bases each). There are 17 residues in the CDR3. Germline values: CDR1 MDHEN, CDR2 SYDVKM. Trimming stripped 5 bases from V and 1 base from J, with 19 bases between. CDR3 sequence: CASSGDATIRGTDTQYF. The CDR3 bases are TGTGCCAGCAGTGGGGACGCCACCATCCGCGGCACAGATACGCAGTATTTT.

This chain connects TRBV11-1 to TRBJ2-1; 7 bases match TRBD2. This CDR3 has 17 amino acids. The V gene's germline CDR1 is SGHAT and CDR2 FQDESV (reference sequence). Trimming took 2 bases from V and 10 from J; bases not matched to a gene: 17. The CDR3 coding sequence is TGTGCCAGCAGCTTAAGTCTTCAGCGGGGCACCAGGAAGGAGCAGTTCTTC. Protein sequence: CASSLSLQRGTRKEQFF. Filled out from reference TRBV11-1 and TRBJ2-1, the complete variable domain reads EAEVAQSPRYKITEKSQAVAFWCDPISGHATLYWYRQILGQGPELLVQFQDESVVDDSQLPKDRFSAERLKGVDSTLKIQPAELGDSAMYLCASSLSLQRGTRKEQFFGPGTRLTVL.

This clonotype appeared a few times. The DNA for the CDR3 is TGTGCCAGCACTCCAACCCTAGCGGGGGGGGCCCGGGCCTACACAGATACGCAGTATTTT. This encodes CASTPTLAGGARAYTDTQYF. The V gene is TRBV12-3 or TRBV12-4, the J gene TRBJ2-3, with TRBD2 identical over 12 bases. V shed 7 bases and J 2 bases; nucleotides not matched to a gene: 19. CDR3 length: 20 amino acids.

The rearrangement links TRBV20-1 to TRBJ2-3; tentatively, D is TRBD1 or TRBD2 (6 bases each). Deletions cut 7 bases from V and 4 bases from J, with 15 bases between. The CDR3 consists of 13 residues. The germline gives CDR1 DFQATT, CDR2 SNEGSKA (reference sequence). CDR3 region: CSEGGREADTQYF. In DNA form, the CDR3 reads TGCAGTGAAGGGGGAAGGGAGGCAGATACGCAGTATTTT.

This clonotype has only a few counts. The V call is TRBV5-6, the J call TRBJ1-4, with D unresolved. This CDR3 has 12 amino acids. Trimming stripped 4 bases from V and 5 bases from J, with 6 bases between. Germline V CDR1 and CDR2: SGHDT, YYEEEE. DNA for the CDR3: TGTGCCAGCAGCCGGTTGAATGAAAAACTGTTTTTT. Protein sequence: CASSRLNEKLFF.

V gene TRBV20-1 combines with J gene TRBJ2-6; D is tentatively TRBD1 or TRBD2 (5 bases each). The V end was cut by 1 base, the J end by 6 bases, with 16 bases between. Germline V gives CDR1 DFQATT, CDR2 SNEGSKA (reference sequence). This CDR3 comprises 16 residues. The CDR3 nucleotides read TGCAGTGCTAGAGGCACCGGGACGGAGTCGGCCAACGTCCTGACTTTC. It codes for CSARGTGTESANVLTF.

The CDR3 here is CASSYGTGDYEQYF. The CDR3 bases are TGTGCCAGCAGTTACGGGACAGGGGACTACGAGCAGTACTTC. This chain links TRBV28 with TRBJ2-7; 10 bases agree with TRBD1. With V trimmed by 4 bases and J by 3 bases, 3 bases remained unmatched. This CDR3 is built from 14 residues. Germline V gene sequence: CDR1 MDHEN, CDR2 SYDVKM.